These 18 T cell receptor beta chains were sequenced from one sample in a study of cytomegalovirus exposure and HLA in healthy donors. Profiling relied on immunoSEQ multiplex PCR, and the TCRdb table lists in-frame clones only, not all of them. This table holds 150,000 to 250,000 clones, approximately 80% found once. Sequenced: PBMCs. The receptors originated from a woman in her twenties or thirties in good health and CMV-seropositive.

The chain couples TRBV7-2 to TRBJ1-3, with TRBD1 matching 8 bases. Trimming at V came to 5 bases and at J to 4 bases, leaving 13 bases not matched to a gene. Germline CDR1 is SGHTA and CDR2 is FQGNSA. This CDR3 is 17 amino acids long. CDR3 loop: CASSPPRDRGSGNTIYF. In nucleotides, the CDR3 is TGTGCCAGCAGCCCACCCCGAGACAGGGGCTCGGGAAACACCATATATTTT. Supplemented by reference TRBV7-2 and TRBJ1-3, the full variable domain reads GAGVSQSPSNKVTEKGKDVELRCDPISGHTALYWYRQSLGQGLEFLIYFQGNSAPDKSGLPSDRFSAERTGGSVSTLTIQRTQQEDSAVYLCASSPPRDRGSGNTIYFGEGSWLTVV.

V gene TRBV6-6 combines with J gene TRBJ2-2, with 7 bases that match TRBD1. This CDR3 region has 15 residues. J was trimmed by 4 bases and V by 0 bases; bases with no gene match: 2. Per germline, CDR1 MNHNY and CDR2 SVGAGI (reference sequence). The DNA of the CDR3 is TGTGCCAGCAGTTACTCGAGGACAGGCACCGGGGAGCTGTTTTTT. Its protein is CASSYSRTGTGELFF.

This chain connects TRBV6-5 to TRBJ2-3, with D possibly being TRBD2 (5 bases). CDR1 is MNHEY, CDR2 SVGAGI, per germline. The V end was cut by 7 bases, the J end by 7 bases, with 21 bases between. This CDR3 is built from 15 residues. CDR3 nucleotides: TGTGCCAGCACCGAGGGCGCTAGTGTCAGGTATACGCAGTATTTT. This sequence encodes CASTEGASVRYTQYF.

The chain employs TRBV6-1 and TRBJ1-2; 8 bases line up with TRBD1. Looked up from germline, CDR1 is MNHNS and CDR2 is SASEGT. This CDR3 region has 13 residues. V lost 6 bases to trimming and J lost 6 bases; unmatched junction nucleotides: 6. DNA for the CDR3: TGTGCCAGCAGCGTGGACAGGGATAATGGCTACACCTTC. Protein sequence: CASSVDRDNGYTF.

The rearrangement links TRBV28 to TRBJ1-2; 9 positions match TRBD1. Trimming at V came to 7 bases and at J to 2 bases, leaving 8 bases not matched to a gene. This CDR3 region has 15 residues. Germline CDR1 and CDR2: MDHEN and SYDVKM. The CDR3 DNA reads as TGTGCCAGCATCACTTCCGGGACAGGGAACTATGGCTACACCTTC. Translating it yields CASITSGTGNYGYTF.

V usage is TRBV5-1 and J usage is TRBJ2-7; weak D call: TRBD1 (6 bases). Germline assignment: CDR1 SGHRS and CDR2 YFSETQ. The CDR3 is 15 residues long. Trimming cost V 3 bases and J 7 bases, with 20 bases left between them. CDR3: CASSSTGTGLLEQYF. The CDR3 bases are TGCGCCAGCAGCTCCACAGGGACGGGCCTGTTAGAGCAGTACTTC. Complete variable domain (other parts from reference TRBV5-1 and TRBJ2-7): KAGVTQTPRYLIKTRGQQVTLSCSPISGHRSVSWYQQTPGQGLQFLFEYFSETQRNKGNFPGRFSGRQFSNSRSEMNVSTLELGDSALYLCASSSTGTGLLEQYFGPGTRLTVT.

This clone has a single count. This chain uses TRBV27 with TRBJ2-7; tentative D call: TRBD1 (6 bases). The CDR3 is 12 amino acids. Trimming removed 6 bases from V and 6 bases from J, with 12 bases in between. Per germline, CDR1 MNHEY and CDR2 SMNVEV (reference sequence). CDR3 in amino acids: CASRGLGGEQYF. CDR3 coding DNA: TGTGCCAGCAGGGGTTTAGGGGGCGAGCAGTACTTC.

The chain couples TRBV7-9 to TRBJ2-7, with 8 bases identical to TRBD1. The CDR3 is 14 amino acids. The V segment lost 1 base and the J segment 5 bases; nucleotides outside the gene matches: 4. Per germline, CDR1 SEHNR and CDR2 FQNEAQ (reference sequence). CDR3 bases: TGTGCCAGCAGCTTAGGGACAGGGAAGGACGAGCAGTACTTC. This gives the protein CASSLGTGKDEQYF.

The genes are TRBV14 and TRBJ2-7; perhaps TRBD1 as D (6 bases). The ends were cut back, 1 base at V and 5 bases at J, with 12 bases in the middle. The CDR3 is 14 residues long. The germline V gene has CDR1 SGHDN and CDR2 FVKESK. CDR3 in DNA: TGTGCCAGCAGCCAAGGGGGCAGGGGCCACGAGCAGTACTTC. Translation: CASSQGGRGHEQYF.

The rearrangement links TRBV7-8 to TRBJ1-2; possible D gene TRBD1, 5 bases. V lost 1 base, J lost 6 bases, and 9 bases lay in between. The V gene's germline CDR1 is SGHVS and CDR2 FQNEAQ. The length of the CDR3 is 13 residues. The CDR3 coding sequence is TGTGCCAGCAGCTTAGTCGGGGGAAATGGCTACACCTTC. Translation gives CASSLVGGNGYTF.

The chain is built from TRBV11-1 and TRBJ2-7, with D maybe TRBD2 (7 bases). This CDR3 has 16 residues. Trimming stripped 5 bases from V and 0 bases from J, with 17 bases between. Germline V lookup: CDR1 SGHAT, CDR2 FQDESV (reference sequence). CDR3 in amino acids: CASSARGRGSSYEQYF. Written as DNA, the CDR3 is TGTGCCAGCAGCGCCCGGGGGAGGGGGAGCTCCTACGAGCAGTACTTC.

This sequence joins TRBV27 and TRBJ2-6; 11 nucleotides align to TRBD1. CDR3 size: 19 residues. In germline, CDR1 is MNHEY, CDR2 SMNVEV (reference sequence). The V and J ends lost 4 bases and 4 bases, in that order; junction bases with no gene match: 12. As DNA, the CDR3 is TGTGCCAGCAGTTCACTTCCCGGACAGGGGGCGCCGGGGGCCAACGTCCTGACTTTC. It specifies CASSSLPGQGAPGANVLTF.

This clone was recorded only once. The chain has TRBV6-1 and TRBJ1-1; a weak D match, TRBD1 (6 bases). V lost 5 bases and J lost 8, with 18 bases in between. The germline gives CDR1 MNHNS, CDR2 SASEGT. The CDR3 length is 14 residues. The CDR3 DNA sequence: TGTGCCAGCAGTCGGCGGGGGGCAGGGGACGAAGCTTTCTTT. Its translation: CASSRRGAGDEAFF.

This clone was recorded once. The chain carries TRBV29-1 and TRBJ2-5, with 11 bases aligning to TRBD1. Germline CDR1 and CDR2: SQVTM and ANQGSEA. V dropped 2 bases and J dropped 4; count of bases not matched to a gene: 6. This CDR3 comprises 15 residues. CDR3 sequence reads: CSVELPDRGLETQYF. CDR3 nucleotide sequence: TGCAGCGTTGAACTGCCGGACAGGGGGCTAGAGACCCAGTACTTC.

V usage is TRBV7-6 and J usage is TRBJ1-5, with a weak D call TRBD1 (6 bases). The CDR3 totals 13 residues. V was shortened by 8 bases and J by 5 bases, with 13 bases between the two germline ends. Germline V gene lookup returns CDR1 SGHVS and CDR2 FNYEAQ. This chain's CDR3 is CASSLTGDQPQHF. CDR3 DNA sequence: TGTGCCAGCTCCCTGACAGGCGATCAGCCCCAGCATTTT. Looking up the rest from reference TRBV7-6 and TRBJ1-5 gives the full variable domain: GAGVSQSPRYKVTKRGQDVALRCDPISGHVSLYWYRQALGQGPEFLTYFNYEAQQDKSGLPNDRFSAERPEGSISTLTIQRTEQRDSAMYRCASSLTGDQPQHFGDGTRLSIL.

The chain links TRBV5-1 to TRBJ2-7; TRBD1 aligns across 10 bases. The CDR3 totals 16 residues. Losses at the gene ends were 0 bases for V and 6 bases for J; bases not matched to a gene: 9. The germline CDR1 and CDR2 sequences are SGHRS and YFSETQ. The DNA of the CDR3 is TGCGCCAGCAGCTTGGTAATATCGGGACAGGGGTCCGAGCAGTACTTC. Protein: CASSLVISGQGSEQYF. The variable domain in full, completed from reference TRBV5-1 and TRBJ2-7, reads KAGVTQTPRYLIKTRGQQVTLSCSPISGHRSVSWYQQTPGQGLQFLFEYFSETQRNKGNFPGRFSGRQFSNSRSEMNVSTLELGDSALYLCASSLVISGQGSEQYFGPGTRLTVT.

V is TRBV5-1 and J is TRBJ2-3; D ambiguous. The CDR3 contains 14 residues. The V end was cut by 1 base, the J end by 3 bases, with 9 bases between. Looked up from germline, CDR1 is SGHRS and CDR2 is YFSETQ. The CDR3 sequence: CASSLSVQTDTQYF. CDR3 bases: TGCGCCAGCAGCTTGTCAGTACAGACAGATACGCAGTATTTT. The full variable domain, rest sourced from reference TRBV5-1 and TRBJ2-3, is KAGVTQTPRYLIKTRGQQVTLSCSPISGHRSVSWYQQTPGQGLQFLFEYFSETQRNKGNFPGRFSGRQFSNSRSEMNVSTLELGDSALYLCASSLSVQTDTQYFGPGTRLTVL.

This clone was recorded once. CDR3 protein: CASSYSGENTEAFF. The DNA of the CDR3 is TGTGCCAGCAGTTATTCCGGAGAGAACACTGAAGCTTTCTTT. This rearrangement joins TRBV6-5 to TRBJ1-1; D remains unclear. Looked up from germline, CDR1 is MNHEY and CDR2 is SVGAGI. Trimming removed 3 bases at V and 1 base at J, with 9 bases between. The CDR3 covers 14 residues.